This entry lists 8 T cell receptor beta chains sequenced from one sample in a study of shared clonotypes between healthy human individuals. Naive CD8 isolation took CD45RO-negative cells positively selected for CCR7 and excluded terminally differentiated effector memory CD45RA+ cells. The data were produced by immunoSEQ multiplex PCR, yet TCRdb's version contains in-frame clones alone and is incomplete. Of about 2 million clones in the sample, about 95% were seen once. Sequenced material: naive CD8+ T cells sorted from blood. The receptors were gathered from a man aged 18 to 35 in good health.

The rearrangement links TRBV7-9 to TRBJ2-1, with a possible D match to TRBD2 (7 bases). The CDR3 length is 18 residues. The germline gives CDR1 SEHNR, CDR2 FQNEAQ (reference sequence). The ends were cut back, 1 base at V and 1 base at J, with 17 bases in the middle. The CDR3 nucleotides read TGTGCCAGCAGCTTAGGTCCCTTGGGGGGGCAGTCCTACAATGAGCAGTTCTTC. Protein product: CASSLGPLGGQSYNEQFF.

The V and J genes are TRBV27 and TRBJ2-7; D gene unclear. This CDR3 is built from 16 residues. V gave up 0 bases and J gave up 0 bases, with 12 bases separating them. The V gene's germline CDR1 is MNHEY and CDR2 SMNVEV (reference sequence). The CDR3 loop reads CASSLSPSRSSYEQYF. DNA of the CDR3: TGTGCCAGCAGTTTATCGCCCAGCCGGAGCTCCTACGAGCAGTACTTC.

The chain recombines TRBV7-3 with TRBJ2-1; D not certain. The CDR3 is made up of 13 amino acids. The V end lost 2 bases, the J end lost 5 bases, and 7 bases lay between the germline ends. Germline loops: CDR1 SGHTA, CDR2 FQGTGA. The CDR3 is CASSLLGDNEQFF. CDR3 nucleotides: TGTGCCAGCAGCTTACTCGGCGACAATGAGCAGTTCTTC.

The chain is built from TRBV11-2 and TRBJ2-3, with D perhaps TRBD2 (6 bases). V shed 7 bases and J shed 6 bases, with 20 bases lying between them. Germline V CDR1 and CDR2: SGHAT, FQNNGV. The CDR3 covers 15 residues. CDR3 protein: CASTTQLLSGDTQYF. For the CDR3, the DNA is TGTGCCAGCACCACACAGCTTTTAAGCGGGGATACGCAGTATTTT.

The chain's CDR3 is CASSLVGGSGEKLFF. DNA of the CDR3: TGCGCCAGCAGCTTGGTCGGGGGCTCGGGTGAAAAACTGTTTTTT. This sequence joins TRBV5-1 and TRBJ1-4; D may be TRBD1 (6 bases). Germline lookup yields CDR1 SGHRS and CDR2 YFSETQ. V was shortened by 0 bases and J by 7 bases, with 13 bases between the two germline ends. CDR3 size: 15 residues. Looking up the rest from reference TRBV5-1 and TRBJ1-4 gives the full variable domain: KAGVTQTPRYLIKTRGQQVTLSCSPISGHRSVSWYQQTPGQGLQFLFEYFSETQRNKGNFPGRFSGRQFSNSRSEMNVSTLELGDSALYLCASSLVGGSGEKLFFGSGTQLSVL.

The chain's CDR3 is CASSLGGRSYEQYF. For the CDR3, the DNA is TGTGCCAGCAGTCTGGGGGGCAGATCCTACGAGCAGTACTTC. The chain couples TRBV2 to TRBJ2-7; the D gene could be TRBD1 or TRBD2 (6 bases each). This CDR3 has 14 residues. V was cut by 5 bases and J by 1 base, with 12 bases left in between. The germline V gene encodes CDR1 SNHLY and CDR2 FYNNEI.

This chain joins TRBV6-5 and TRBJ1-3, with a weak D call TRBD1 (6 bases). Germline V CDR1 and CDR2: MNHEY, SVGAGI. Trimming shortened V by 10 bases and J by 0 bases, and 13 bases separated the two germline ends. The length of the CDR3 is 14 residues. The DNA of the CDR3 is TGTGCCACCGGGCCGGACAGCTCTGGAAACACCATATATTTT. Translation gives CATGPDSSGNTIYF.

The chain couples TRBV11-2 to TRBJ1-5, with D uncertain. The CDR3 sequence is 14 residues long. CDR1 and CDR2 (germline): SGHAT, FQNNGV. Trimming removed 5 bases at V and 6 bases at J, with 14 bases between. CDR3 region: CASSQEAGAQPQHF. The CDR3 coding sequence is TGTGCCAGCAGCCAAGAGGCAGGCGCTCAGCCCCAGCATTTT.